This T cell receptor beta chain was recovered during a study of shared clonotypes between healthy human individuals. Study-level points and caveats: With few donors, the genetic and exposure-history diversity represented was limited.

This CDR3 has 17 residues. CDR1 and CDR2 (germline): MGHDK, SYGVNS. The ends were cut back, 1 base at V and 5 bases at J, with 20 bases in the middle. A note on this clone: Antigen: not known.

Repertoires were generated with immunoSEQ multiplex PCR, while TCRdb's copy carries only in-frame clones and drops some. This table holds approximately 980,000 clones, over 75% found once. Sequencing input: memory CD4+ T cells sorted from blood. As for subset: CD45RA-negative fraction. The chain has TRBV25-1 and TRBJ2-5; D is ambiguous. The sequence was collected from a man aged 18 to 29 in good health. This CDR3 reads CASSELVTGWPWETQYF. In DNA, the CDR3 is TGTGCCAGCAGTGAATTAGTTACGGGCTGGCCCTGGGAGACCCAGTACTTC.